In its sample, the clone carrying this T cell receptor beta chain was seen many times. The sample is drawn from a study of T cells in Graves' hyperthyroidism and ophthalmopathy. Not enrolled were patients with uncontrolled infection, other autoimmune disease, pregnancy or lactation. RNA transcripts yielded amplified TCR beta CDR3 regions. HTBI primers drove first-round RT-PCR of the TCR CDR3. TCRdb called the multiplex PCR reads again in MiXCR, with one record for every CDR3 protein. Among fewer than 650,000 distinct CDR3 sequences listed, 13% to 15% were seen once. V lost 6 bases to trimming and J lost 4 bases, with 16 bases between them. Per the germline V gene, CDR1 is SNHLY and CDR2 is FYNNEI. This CDR3 contains 14 residues.

The clonotype was recovered from a woman between 18 and 29 years old with Graves' ophthalmopathy. The chain carries TRBV2 and TRBJ2-7; D may match TRBD1 or TRBD2 (5 bases each). Sequencing was performed on blood. The CDR3 DNA reads as TGTGCCAGCAGGGCAGGGTACGGGGTTTACGAGCAGTACTTC. This codes for CASRAGYGVYEQYF.